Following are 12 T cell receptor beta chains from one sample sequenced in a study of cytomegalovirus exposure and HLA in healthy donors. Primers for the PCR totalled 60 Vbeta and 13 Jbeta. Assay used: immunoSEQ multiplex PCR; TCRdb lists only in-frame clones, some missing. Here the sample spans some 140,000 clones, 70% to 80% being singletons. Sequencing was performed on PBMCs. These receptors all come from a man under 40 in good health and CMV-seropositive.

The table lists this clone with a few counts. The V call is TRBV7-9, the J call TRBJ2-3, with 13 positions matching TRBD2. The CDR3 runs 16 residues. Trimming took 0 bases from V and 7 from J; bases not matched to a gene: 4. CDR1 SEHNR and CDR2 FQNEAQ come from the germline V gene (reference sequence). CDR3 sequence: CASSLATSGRANTQYF. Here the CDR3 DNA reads TGTGCCAGCAGCTTAGCTACTAGCGGGAGGGCCAATACGCAGTATTTT. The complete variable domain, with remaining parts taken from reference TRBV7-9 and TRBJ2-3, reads DTGVSQNPRHKITKRGQNVTFRCDPISEHNRLYWYRQTLGQGPEFLTYFQNEAQLEKSRLLSDRFSAERPKGSFSTLEIQRTEQGDSAMYLCASSLATSGRANTQYFGPGTRLTVL.

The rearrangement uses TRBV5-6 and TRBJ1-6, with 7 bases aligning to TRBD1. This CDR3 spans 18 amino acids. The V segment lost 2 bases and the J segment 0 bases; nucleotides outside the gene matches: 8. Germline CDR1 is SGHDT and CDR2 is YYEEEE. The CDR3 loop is CASSLLQGQSSYNSPLHF. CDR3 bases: TGTGCCAGCAGCTTACTACAGGGACAGAGCTCCTATAATTCACCCCTCCACTTT.

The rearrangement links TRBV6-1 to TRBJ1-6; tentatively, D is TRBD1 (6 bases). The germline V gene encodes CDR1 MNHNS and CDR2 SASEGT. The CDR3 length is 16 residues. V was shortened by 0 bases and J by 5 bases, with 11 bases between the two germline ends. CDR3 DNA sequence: TGTGCCAGCAGTGAAGCGCGGTACAGGGATAATTCACCCCTCCACTTT. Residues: CASSEARYRDNSPLHF.

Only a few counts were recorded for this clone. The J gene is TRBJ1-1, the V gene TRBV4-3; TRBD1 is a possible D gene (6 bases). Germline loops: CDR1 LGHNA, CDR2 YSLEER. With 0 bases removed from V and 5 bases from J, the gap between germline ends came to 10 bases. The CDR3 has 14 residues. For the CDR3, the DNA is TGCGCCAGCAGCCAAGATAGGGGGGGGACTGAAGCTTTCTTT. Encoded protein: CASSQDRGGTEAFF.

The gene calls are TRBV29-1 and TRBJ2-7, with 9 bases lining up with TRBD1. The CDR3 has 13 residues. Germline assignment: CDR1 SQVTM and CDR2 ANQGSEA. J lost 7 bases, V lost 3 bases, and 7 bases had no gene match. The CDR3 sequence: CSVDGQGTWEQYF. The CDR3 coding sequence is TGCAGCGTTGATGGACAGGGGACCTGGGAGCAGTACTTC.

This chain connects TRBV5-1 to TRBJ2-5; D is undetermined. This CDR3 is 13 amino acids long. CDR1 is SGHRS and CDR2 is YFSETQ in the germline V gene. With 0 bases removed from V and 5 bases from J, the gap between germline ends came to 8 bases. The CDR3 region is CASSLGSLETQYF. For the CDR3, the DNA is TGCGCCAGCAGCTTGGGCAGTTTGGAGACCCAGTACTTC.

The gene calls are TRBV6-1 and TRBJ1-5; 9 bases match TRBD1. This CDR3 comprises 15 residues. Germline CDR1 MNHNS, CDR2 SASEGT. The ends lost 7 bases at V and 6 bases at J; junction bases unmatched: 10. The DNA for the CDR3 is TGTGCCAGCAACTCTGCACAGGGGGCTCTTCAGCCCCAGCATTTT. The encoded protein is CASNSAQGALQPQHF.

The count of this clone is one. In DNA form, the CDR3 reads TGTGCCGGTCGACAGGGGGCGAATGAAAAACTGTTTTTT. As protein: CAGRQGANEKLFF. The chain links TRBV30 to TRBJ1-4; 10 bases match TRBD1. Per the germline V gene, CDR1 is GTSNPN and CDR2 is SVGIG (reference sequence). The CDR3 runs to 13 residues. With V trimmed by 8 bases and J by 5 bases, 5 bases remained unmatched.

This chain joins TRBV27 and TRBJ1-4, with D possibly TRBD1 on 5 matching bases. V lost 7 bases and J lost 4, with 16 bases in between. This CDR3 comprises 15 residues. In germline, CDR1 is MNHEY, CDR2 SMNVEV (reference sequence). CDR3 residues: CASTSPRGGNEKLFF. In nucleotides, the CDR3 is TGTGCCAGCACGTCCCCACGCGGGGGTAATGAAAAACTGTTTTTT.

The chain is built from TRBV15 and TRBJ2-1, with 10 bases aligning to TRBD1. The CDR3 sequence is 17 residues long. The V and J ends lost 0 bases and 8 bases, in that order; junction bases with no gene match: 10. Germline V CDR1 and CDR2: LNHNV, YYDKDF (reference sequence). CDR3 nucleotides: TGTGCCACCAGCAGAGATCCTCCGGGACAGGGGTTGCATGAGCAGTTCTTC. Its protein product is CATSRDPPGQGLHEQFF.

CDR3 nucleotides: TGTGCCAGCAGCATAGGGGGACAGGGGGCCACTGAAGCTTTCTTT. Translation: CASSIGGQGATEAFF. The chain is built from TRBV11-3 and TRBJ1-1, with 12 bases that match TRBD1. V dropped 5 bases and J dropped 4; count of bases not matched to a gene: 5. The CDR3 loop spans 15 amino acids. Per germline, CDR1 SGHNT and CDR2 YENEEA.

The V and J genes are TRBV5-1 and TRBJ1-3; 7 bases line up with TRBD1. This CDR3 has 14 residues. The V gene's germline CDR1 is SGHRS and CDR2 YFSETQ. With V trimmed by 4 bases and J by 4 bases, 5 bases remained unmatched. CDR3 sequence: CASSPQGQGNTIYF. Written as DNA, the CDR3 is TGCGCCAGCAGCCCCCAGGGACAGGGAAACACCATATATTTT.